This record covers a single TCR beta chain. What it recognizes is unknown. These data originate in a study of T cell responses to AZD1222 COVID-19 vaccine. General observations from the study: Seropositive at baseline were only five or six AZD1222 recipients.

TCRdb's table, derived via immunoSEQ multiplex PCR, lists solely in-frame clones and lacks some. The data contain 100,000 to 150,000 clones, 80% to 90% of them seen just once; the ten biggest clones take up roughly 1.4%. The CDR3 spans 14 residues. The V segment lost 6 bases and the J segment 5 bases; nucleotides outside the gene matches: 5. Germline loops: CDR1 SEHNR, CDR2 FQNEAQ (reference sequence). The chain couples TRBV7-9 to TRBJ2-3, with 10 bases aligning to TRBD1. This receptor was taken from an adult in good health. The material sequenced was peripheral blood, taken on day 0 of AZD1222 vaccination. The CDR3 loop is CASRPDRGRDTQYF. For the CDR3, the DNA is TGTGCCAGCAGACCCGACAGGGGGCGAGATACGCAGTATTTT.